This TCR beta chain comes out of a study of T cell responses to AZD1222 COVID-19 vaccine. Between the trimmed V and J ends, which lost 3 bases and 4 bases, there was a span of 11 bases. Per germline, CDR1 KGHSH and CDR2 LQKENI. This CDR3 has 14 residues. Profiling relied on immunoSEQ multiplex PCR, and the TCRdb table lists in-frame clones only, not all of them. The sample holds about 180,000 clones, 88% seen once. The rearrangement joins TRBV18 to TRBJ2-3; no clear D gene. This material consisted of peripheral blood, taken 28 days after the second AZD1222 dose. The clonotype originates from an adult who received the AZD1222 COVID-19 vaccine. As DNA, the CDR3 is TGTGCCAGCTCACCCCCGGACCCCTCAGATACGCAGTATTTT. Its translation is CASSPPDPSDTQYF.